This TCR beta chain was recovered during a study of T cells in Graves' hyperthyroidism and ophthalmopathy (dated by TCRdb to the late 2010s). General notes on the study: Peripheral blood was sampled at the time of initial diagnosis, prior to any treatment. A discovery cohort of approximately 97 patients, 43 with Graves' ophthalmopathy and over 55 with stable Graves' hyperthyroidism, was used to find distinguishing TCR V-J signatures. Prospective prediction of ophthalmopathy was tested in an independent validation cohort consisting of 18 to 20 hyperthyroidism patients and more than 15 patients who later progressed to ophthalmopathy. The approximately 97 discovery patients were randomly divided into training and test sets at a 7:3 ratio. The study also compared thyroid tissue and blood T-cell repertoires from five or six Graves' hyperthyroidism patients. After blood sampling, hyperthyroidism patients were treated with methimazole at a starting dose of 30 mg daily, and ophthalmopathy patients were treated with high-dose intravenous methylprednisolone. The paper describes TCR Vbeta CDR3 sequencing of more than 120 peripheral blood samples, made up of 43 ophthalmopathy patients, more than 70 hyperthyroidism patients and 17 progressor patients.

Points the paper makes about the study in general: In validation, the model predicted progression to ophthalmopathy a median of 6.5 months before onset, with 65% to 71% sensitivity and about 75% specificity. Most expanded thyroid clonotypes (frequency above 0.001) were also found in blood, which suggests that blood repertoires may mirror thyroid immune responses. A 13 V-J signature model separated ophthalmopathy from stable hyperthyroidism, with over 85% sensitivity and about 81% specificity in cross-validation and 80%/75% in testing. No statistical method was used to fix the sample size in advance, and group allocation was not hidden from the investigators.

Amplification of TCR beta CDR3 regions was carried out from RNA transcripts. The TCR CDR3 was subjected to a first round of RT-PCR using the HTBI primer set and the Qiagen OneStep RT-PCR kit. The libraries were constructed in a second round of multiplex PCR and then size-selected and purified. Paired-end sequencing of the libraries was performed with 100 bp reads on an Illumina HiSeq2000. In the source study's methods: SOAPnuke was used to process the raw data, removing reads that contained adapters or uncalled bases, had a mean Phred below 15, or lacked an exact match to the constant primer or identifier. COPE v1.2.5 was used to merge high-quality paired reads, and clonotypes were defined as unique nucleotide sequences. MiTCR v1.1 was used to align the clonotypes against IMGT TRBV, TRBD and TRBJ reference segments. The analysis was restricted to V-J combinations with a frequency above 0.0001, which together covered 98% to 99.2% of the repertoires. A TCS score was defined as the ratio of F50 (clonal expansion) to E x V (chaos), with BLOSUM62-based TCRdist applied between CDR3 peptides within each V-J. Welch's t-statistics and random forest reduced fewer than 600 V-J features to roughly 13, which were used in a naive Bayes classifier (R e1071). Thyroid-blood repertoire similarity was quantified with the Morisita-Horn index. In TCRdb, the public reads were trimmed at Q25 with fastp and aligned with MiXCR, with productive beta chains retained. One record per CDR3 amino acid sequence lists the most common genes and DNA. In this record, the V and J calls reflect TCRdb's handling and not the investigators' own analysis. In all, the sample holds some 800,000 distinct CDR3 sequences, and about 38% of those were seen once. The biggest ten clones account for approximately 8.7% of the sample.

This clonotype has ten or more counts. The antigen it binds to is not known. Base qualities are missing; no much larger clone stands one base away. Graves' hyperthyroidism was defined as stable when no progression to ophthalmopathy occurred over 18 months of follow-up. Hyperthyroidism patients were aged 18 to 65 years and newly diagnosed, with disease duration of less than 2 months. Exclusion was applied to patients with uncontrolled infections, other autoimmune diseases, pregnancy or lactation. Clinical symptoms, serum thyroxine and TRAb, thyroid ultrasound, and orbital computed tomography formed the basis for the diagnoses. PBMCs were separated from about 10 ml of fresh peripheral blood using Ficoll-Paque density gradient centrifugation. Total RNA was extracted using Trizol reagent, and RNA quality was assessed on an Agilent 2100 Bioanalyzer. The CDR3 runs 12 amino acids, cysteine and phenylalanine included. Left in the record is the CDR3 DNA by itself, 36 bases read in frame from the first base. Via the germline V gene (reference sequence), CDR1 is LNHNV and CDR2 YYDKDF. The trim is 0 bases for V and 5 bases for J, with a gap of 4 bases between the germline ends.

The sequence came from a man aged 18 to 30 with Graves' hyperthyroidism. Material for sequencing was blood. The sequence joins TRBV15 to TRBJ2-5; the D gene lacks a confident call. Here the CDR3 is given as CATSRDAETQYF. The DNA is TGTGCCACCAGCAGAGATGCTGAGACCCAGTACTTC.